Presented here are 3 T cell receptor beta chains from one specimen sequenced in a study of shared clonotypes between healthy human individuals. Assay: immunoSEQ multiplex PCR; the TCRdb copy retains only in-frame clones and omits some. The sample carries around 610,000 clones, about 96% recorded once. CD45RO-negative CD8 cells positively selected for CCR7 made up the naive population, which excluded terminally differentiated effector memory CD45RA+ cells. The sequenced sample consisted of naive CD8+ T cells sorted from blood. These receptors all come from a woman aged 25 to 39 in good health.

V usage is TRBV7-6 and J usage is TRBJ1-2; D is undetermined. The CDR3 contains 15 residues. Germline-derived CDR1 and CDR2 are SGHVS and FNYEAQ. V shed 1 base and J shed 0 bases, with 9 bases lying between them. The CDR3 reads CASSLDAGTNYGYTF. The CDR3, as DNA: TGTGCCAGCAGCTTAGACGCAGGAACTAACTATGGCTACACCTTC.

The chain employs TRBV28 and TRBJ1-4; no definite D call. The CDR3 length is 13 residues. The germline V and J ends were trimmed by 6 bases and 6 bases, with 11 bases remaining between them. Germline-derived CDR1 and CDR2 are MDHEN and SYDVKM. The chain's CDR3 is CASRGGWDEKLFF. The CDR3 DNA follows: TGTGCCAGCAGGGGCGGTTGGGATGAAAAACTGTTTTTT.

This chain links TRBV6-1 with TRBJ1-4; D gene uncertain. Germline CDR1 and CDR2: MNHNS and SASEGT. V was clipped by 4 bases and J by 1 base, with 7 bases between them. The CDR3 runs 14 residues. The CDR3 sequence: CASSVGLTNEKLFF. CDR3 coding DNA: TGTGCCAGCAGTGTGGGGTTAACTAATGAAAAACTGTTTTTT.